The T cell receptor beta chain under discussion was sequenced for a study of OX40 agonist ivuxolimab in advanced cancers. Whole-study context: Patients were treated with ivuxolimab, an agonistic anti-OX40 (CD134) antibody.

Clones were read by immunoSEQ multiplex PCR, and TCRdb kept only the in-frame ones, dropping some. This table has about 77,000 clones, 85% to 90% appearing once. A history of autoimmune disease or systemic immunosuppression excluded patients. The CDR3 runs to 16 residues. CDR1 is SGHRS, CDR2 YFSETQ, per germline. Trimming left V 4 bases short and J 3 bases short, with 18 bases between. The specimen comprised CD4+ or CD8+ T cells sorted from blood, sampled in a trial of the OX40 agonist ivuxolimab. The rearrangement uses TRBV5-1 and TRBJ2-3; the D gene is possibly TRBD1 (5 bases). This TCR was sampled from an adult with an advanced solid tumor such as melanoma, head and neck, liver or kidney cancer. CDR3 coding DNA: TGCGCCAGCAGCGCTCAGGGTATAGGGTTAACAGATACGCAGTATTTT. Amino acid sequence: CASSAQGIGLTDTQYF.